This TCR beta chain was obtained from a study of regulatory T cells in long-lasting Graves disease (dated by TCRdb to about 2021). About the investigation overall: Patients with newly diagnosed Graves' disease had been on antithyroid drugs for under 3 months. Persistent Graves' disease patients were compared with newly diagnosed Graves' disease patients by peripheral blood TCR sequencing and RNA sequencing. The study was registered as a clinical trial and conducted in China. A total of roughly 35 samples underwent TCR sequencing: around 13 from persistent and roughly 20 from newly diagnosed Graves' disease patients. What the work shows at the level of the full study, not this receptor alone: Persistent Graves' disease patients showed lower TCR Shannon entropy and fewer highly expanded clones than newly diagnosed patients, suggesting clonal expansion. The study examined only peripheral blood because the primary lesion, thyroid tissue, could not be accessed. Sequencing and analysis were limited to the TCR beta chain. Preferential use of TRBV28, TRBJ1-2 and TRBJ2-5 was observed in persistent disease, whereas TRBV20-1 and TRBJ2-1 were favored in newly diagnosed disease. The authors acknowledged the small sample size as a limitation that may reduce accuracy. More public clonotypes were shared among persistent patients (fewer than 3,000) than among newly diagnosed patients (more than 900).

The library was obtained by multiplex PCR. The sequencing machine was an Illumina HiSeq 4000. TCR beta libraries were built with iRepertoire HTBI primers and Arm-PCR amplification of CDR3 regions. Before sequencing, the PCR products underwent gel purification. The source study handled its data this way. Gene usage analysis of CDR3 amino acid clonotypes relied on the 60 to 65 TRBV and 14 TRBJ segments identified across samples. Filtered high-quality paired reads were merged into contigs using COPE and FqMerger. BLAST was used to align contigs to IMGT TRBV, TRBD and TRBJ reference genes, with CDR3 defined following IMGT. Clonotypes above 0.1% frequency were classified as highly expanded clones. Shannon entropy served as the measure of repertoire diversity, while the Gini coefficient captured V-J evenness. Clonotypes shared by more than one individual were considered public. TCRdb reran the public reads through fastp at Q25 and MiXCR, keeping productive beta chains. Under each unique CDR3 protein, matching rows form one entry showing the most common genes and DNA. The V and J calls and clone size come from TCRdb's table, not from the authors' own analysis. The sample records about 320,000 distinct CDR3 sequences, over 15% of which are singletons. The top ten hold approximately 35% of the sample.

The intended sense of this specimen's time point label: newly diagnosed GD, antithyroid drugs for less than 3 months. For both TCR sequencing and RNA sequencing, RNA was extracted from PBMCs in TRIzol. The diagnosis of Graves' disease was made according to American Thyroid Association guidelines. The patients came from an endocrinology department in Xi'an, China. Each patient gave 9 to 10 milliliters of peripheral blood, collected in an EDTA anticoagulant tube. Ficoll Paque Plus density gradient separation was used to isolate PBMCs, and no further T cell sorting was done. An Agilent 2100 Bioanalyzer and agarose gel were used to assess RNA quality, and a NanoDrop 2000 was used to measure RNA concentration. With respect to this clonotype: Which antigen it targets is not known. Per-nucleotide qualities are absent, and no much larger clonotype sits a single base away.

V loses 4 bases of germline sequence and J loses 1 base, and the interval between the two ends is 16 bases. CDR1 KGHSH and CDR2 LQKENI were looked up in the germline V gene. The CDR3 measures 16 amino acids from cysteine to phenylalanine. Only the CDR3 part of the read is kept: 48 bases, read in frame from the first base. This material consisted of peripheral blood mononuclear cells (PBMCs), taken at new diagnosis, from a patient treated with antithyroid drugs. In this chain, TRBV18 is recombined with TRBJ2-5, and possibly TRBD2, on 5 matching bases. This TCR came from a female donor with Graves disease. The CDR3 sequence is CASSQRERSLQETQYF. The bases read TGTGCCAGCTCACAAAGGGAGCGTTCTCTCCAAGAGACCCAGTACTTC.